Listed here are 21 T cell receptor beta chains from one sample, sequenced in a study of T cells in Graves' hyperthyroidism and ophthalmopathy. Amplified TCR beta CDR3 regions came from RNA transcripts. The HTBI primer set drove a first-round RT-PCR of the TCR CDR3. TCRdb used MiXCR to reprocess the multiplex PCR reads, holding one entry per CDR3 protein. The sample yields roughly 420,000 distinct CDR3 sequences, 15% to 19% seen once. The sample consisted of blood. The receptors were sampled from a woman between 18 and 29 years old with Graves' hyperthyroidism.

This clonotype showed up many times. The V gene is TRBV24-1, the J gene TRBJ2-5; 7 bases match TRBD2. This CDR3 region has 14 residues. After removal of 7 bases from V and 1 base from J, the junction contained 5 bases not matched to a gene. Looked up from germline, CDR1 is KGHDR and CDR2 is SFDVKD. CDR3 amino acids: CATSPASGQETQYF. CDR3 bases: TGTGCCACCAGCCCCGCTAGCGGCCAAGAGACCCAGTACTTC.

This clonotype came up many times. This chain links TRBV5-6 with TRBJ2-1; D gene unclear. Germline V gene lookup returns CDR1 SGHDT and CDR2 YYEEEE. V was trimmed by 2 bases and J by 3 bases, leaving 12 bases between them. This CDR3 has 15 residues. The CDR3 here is CASSFGQSVYNEQFF. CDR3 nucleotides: TGTGCCAGCAGCTTCGGGCAGTCGGTCTACAATGAGCAGTTCTTC. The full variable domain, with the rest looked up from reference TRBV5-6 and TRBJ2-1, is DAGVTQSPTHLIKTRGQQVTLRCSPKSGHDTVSWYQQALGQGPQFIFQYYEEEERQRGNFPDRFSGHQFPNYSSELNVNALLLGDSALYLCASSFGQSVYNEQFFGPGTRLTVL.

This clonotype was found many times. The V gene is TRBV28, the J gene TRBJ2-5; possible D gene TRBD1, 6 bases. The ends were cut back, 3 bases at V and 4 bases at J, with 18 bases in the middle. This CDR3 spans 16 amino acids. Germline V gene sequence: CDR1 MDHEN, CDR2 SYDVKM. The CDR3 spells CASSFWAGEGGETQYF. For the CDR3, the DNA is TGTGCCAGCAGTTTCTGGGCAGGGGAAGGCGGAGAGACCCAGTACTTC.

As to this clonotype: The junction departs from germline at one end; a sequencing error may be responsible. CDR3 bases: TGTGCCAGCAGTCAAACGTGGGACAATGAGCAGTGCTTC. This codes for CASSQTWDNEQCF. V gene TRBV27 combines with J gene TRBJ2-1; a possible D gene is TRBD1 (6 bases). The CDR3 runs to 13 residues. CDR1 is MNHEY and CDR2 is SMNVEV in the germline V gene (reference sequence).

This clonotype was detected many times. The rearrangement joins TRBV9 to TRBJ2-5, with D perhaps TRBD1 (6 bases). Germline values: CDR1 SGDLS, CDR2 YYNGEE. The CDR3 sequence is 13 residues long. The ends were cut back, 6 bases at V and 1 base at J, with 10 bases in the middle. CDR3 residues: CASNRELQETQYF. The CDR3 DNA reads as TGTGCCAGCAACAGGGAGCTCCAAGAGACCCAGTACTTC.

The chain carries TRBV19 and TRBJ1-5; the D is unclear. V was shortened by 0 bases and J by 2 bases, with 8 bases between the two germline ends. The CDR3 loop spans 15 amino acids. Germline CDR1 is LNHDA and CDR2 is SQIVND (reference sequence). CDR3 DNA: TGTGCCAGTAGTATAGAGGGATACGGCAATCAGCCCCAGCATTTT. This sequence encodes CASSIEGYGNQPQHF.

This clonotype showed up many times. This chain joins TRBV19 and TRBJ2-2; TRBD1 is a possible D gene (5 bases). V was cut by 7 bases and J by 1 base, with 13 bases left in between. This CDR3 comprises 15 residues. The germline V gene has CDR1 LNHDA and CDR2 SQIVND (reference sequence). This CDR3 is CASMWGRGNTGELFF. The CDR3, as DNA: TGTGCCAGTATGTGGGGTAGGGGGAACACCGGGGAGCTGTTTTTT.

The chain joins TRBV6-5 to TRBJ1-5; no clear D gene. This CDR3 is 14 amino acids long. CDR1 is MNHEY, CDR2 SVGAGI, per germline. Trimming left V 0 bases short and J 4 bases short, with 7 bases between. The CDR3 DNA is TGTGCCAGCAGTTACTCGGGATTTAATCAGCCCCAGCATTTT. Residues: CASSYSGFNQPQHF.

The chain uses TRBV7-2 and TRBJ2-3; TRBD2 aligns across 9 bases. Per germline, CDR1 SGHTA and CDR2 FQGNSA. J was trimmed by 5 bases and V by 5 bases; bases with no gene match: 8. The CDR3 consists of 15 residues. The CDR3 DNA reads TGTGCCAGCAGCCCCTTAGCGGGGGCGCGAGATACGCAGTATTTT. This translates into CASSPLAGARDTQYF.

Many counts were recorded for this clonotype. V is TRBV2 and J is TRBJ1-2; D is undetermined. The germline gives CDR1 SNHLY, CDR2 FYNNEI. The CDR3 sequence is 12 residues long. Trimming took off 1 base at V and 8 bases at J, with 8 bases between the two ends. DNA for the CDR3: TGTGCCAGCAGTGAAGAAAGTGGGGGCTACACCTTC. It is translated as CASSEESGGYTF.

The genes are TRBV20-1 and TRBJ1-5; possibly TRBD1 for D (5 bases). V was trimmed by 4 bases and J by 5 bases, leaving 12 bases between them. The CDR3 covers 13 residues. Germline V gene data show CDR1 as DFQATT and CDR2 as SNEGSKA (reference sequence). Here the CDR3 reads CSAKGRSDQPQHF. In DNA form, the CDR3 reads TGCAGTGCTAAGGGACGGAGTGATCAGCCCCAGCATTTT.

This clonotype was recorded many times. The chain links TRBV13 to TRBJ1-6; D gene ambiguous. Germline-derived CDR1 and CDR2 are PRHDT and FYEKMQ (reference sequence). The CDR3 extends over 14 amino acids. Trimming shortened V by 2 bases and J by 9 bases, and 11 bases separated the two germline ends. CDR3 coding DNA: TGTGCCAGCAGCTTAAGCCGCGGGGTTTCACCCCTCCACTTT. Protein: CASSLSRGVSPLHF.

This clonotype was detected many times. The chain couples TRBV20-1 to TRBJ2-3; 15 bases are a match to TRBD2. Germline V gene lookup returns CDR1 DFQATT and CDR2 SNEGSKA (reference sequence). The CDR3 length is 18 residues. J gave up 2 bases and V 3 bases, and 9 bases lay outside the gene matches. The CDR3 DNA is TGCAGTGCTAGTGCCGGGACTAGCGGGGGGATTCTCACAGATACGCAGTATTTT. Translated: CSASAGTSGGILTDTQYF.

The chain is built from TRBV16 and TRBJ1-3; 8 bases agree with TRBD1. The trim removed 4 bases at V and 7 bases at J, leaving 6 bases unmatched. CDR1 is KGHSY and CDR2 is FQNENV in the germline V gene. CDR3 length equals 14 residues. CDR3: CASSLQGGGNTIYF. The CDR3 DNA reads TGTGCCAGCAGCCTACAGGGGGGCGGCAACACCATATATTTT.

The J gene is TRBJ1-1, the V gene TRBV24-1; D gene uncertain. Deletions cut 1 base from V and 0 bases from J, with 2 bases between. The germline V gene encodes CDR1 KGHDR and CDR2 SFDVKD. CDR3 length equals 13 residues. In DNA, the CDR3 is TGTGCCACCAGTGATTTCTTGAACACTGAAGCTTTCTTT. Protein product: CATSDFLNTEAFF.

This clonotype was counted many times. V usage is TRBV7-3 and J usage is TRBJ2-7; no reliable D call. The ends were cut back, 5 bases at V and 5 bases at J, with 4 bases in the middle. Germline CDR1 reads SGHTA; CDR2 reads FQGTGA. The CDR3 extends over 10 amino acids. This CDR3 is CASSPHEQYF. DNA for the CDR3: TGTGCCAGCAGCCCCCACGAGCAGTACTTC.

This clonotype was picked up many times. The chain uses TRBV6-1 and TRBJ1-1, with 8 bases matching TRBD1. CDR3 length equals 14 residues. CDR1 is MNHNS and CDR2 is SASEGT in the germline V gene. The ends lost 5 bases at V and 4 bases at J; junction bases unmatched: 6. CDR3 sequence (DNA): TGTGCCAGCAGTCCCCACACAGGGGGCACTGAAGCTTTCTTT. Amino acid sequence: CASSPHTGGTEAFF.

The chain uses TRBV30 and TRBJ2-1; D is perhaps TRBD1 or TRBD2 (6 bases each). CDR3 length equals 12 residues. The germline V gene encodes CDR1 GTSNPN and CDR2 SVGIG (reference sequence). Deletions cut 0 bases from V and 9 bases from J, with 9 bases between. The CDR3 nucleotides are TGTGCCTGGAGTGTAGGGGGAGGTGAGCAGTTCTTC. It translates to CAWSVGGGEQFF.

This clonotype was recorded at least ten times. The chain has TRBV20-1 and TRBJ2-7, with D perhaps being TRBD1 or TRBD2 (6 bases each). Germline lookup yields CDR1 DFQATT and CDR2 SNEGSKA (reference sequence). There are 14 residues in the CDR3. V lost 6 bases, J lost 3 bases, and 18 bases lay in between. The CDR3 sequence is CSAADRRGHYEQYF. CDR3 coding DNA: TGCAGTGCGGCAGACAGGAGGGGCCACTACGAGCAGTACTTC.

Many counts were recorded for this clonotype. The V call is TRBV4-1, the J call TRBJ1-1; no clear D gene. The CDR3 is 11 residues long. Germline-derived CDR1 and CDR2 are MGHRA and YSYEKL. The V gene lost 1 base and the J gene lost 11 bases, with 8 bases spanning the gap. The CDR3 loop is CASSQGRSAFF. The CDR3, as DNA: TGCGCCAGCAGCCAAGGGCGGAGTGCTTTCTTT.

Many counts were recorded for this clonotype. The CDR3 DNA reads as TGTGCCAGTAAAACAGGGTTCTATGGCTACACCTTC. Protein: CASKTGFYGYTF. The rearrangement uses TRBV28 and TRBJ1-2; D perhaps matches TRBD1 (6 bases). This CDR3 is 12 amino acids long. V was pared by 9 bases and J by 4 bases, with 12 bases between. Germline V lookup: CDR1 MDHEN, CDR2 SYDVKM.